This T cell receptor (beta chain) was documented in a study of tumor-infiltrating lymphocytes in localized non-small cell lung cancer (dated by TCRdb to the early 2020s). Concerning the study at large: Several histologies were represented in the cohort, which also included both smokers and never-smokers as well as patients whose samples were collected after neoadjuvant chemotherapy. Resected tumor tissue and uninvolved lung tissue described as non-adjacent to the tumor were contributed by each patient, with both tissues obtained from the same patient. The overall ICON cohort was composed of over a hundred surgical patients with localized non-small cell lung cancer whose tumors were resected. The same patients underwent several integrated assays, with TCR sequencing performed together with flow cytometry, multiplex immunofluorescence, RNA-seq, exome sequencing and proteomics. A total of around 58 patients were part of the paired comparison of immunoSEQ T-cell fraction between tumor and uninvolved lung. The study at large found these results: TCRbeta sequencing supported higher T cell infiltration in tumors than in uninvolved lung tissue, consistent with immunofluorescence CD3 counts. Assay coverage varied across patients depending on available tissue quantity, so only a subset of the cohort had TCR sequencing. No association of tumor T-cell fraction from TCR sequencing with recurrence-free survival was found (p = 0.61). Because different assays used different pieces of the same tissue, technical variation could not be distinguished from intratumor heterogeneity. No difference in TCR-derived T-cell fraction was observed between the flow cytometry-defined immunotypes IM1 (good prognosis) and IM2 (poor prognosis).

The immunoSEQ assay used for TCR sequencing gave the T-cell fraction in both tumor and uninvolved lung tissue. Turning to the authors' computational methods: To analyze survival, patients were divided into a high T-cell fraction group (upper tertile) and a low T-cell fraction group (lower two tertiles), and the two groups were compared using a log-rank test. A signed-rank test was used to test paired tumor versus uninvolved lung differences in T-cell fraction. TCRdb holds this immuneACCESS table with in-frame rearrangements only. Some clones are missing; in checked studies, unresolved V genes explain under half, and the rest has no known cause. The DNA was the basis for D and trimming; V, J and clone size are from that table. For this sample there are about 24,000 clones; around 62% appear just once. The ten largest clones represent 5.4% of the sample. Trimming removed 4 bases from V and 1 base from J, leaving 15 bases between the germline ends. The CDR3 sequence holds 16 residues, the cysteine and phenylalanine included. The CDR3 DNA has 48 bases and is translated from base 1. Reading the germline V gene (reference sequence) gives CDR1 LNHDA and CDR2 SQIVND.

Details on this clone: Its antigen specificity is not known. There are no base qualities to consult, and no much larger clone falls within one base.

Enrollment in ICON was initiated in the first half of 2016, and the last patient was enrolled in 2018. In a subcohort of around 72 patients, fresh tumor and matched uninvolved tissue were collected for in-depth immune analyses, with TCR sequencing among those analyses. TCR sequencing was performed on DNA isolated from bulk tissue, without cell sorting. Material: lung tumor tissue. This chain joins TRBV19 to TRBJ2-3, with no confidently assigned D gene. This receptor was obtained from a human donor with non-small cell lung cancer. The DNA reads TGTGCCAGTAGTAACTCGATCGCTAGGGGCACAGATACGCAGTATTTT. Its protein product is CASSNSIARGTDTQYF.